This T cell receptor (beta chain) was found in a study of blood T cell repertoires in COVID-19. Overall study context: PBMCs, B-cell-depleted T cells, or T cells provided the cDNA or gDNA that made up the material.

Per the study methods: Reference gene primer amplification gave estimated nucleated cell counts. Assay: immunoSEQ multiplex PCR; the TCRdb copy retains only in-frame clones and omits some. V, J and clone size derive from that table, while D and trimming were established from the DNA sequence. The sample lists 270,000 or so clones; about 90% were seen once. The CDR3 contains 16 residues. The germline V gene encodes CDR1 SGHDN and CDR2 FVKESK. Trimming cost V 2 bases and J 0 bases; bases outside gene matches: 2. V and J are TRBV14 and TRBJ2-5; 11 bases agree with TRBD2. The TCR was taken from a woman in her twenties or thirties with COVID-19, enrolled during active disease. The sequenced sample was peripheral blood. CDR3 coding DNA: TGTGCCAGCAGCCAACCGGGACTAGCGGACCAAGAGACCCAGTACTTC. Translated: CASSQPGLADQETQYF.